The 19 T cell receptor beta chains reported below all come from one sample, sequenced in a study of T-cell reconstitution after alpha-beta-depleted transplantation in children. Preparation of the TCRbeta library involved a method that used unique molecular identifiers. TCRdb called the PCR reads again in MiXCR, with one record for every CDR3 protein. The table has a few hundred thousand distinct CDR3 sequences, about 8.8% seen once. The sequencing here drew on PBMCs from the stem cell graft donor, taken from the stem cell graft. These receptors were taken from a human donor who donated a stem cell graft to a child with SCID.

V and J are TRBV10-3 and TRBJ1-2, with 9 bases fitting TRBD1. This CDR3 spans 13 amino acids. Germline V gene lookup returns CDR1 ENHRY and CDR2 SYGVKD. The trim removed 8 bases at V and 8 bases at J, leaving 9 bases unmatched. The chain's CDR3 is CAIGPGQGPGYTF. In DNA, the CDR3 is TGTGCCATCGGACCGGGACAGGGACCCGGCTACACCTTC.

This clonotype was counted ten times or more. The CDR3 nucleotides read TGCGCCAGCAGCTTGGTTAGGGTAGGGGATGAGCAGTTCTTC. Translated, it gives CASSLVRVGDEQFF. This chain links TRBV5-1 with TRBJ2-1, with D possibly being TRBD1 (5 bases). Deletions cut 0 bases from V and 8 bases from J, with 12 bases between. The CDR3 runs 14 residues. In germline, CDR1 is SGHRS, CDR2 YFSETQ.

Many counts were recorded for this clonotype. This sequence joins TRBV12-3 or TRBV12-4 and TRBJ1-1; 8 nucleotides line up with TRBD1. The CDR3 runs to 14 residues. J gave up 6 bases and V 8 bases, and 11 bases lay outside the gene matches. The CDR3 nucleotides read TGTGCCAGCCTAGACACAGGGGGTTCGTCTGAAGCTTTCTTT. Its protein product is CASLDTGGSSEAFF.

This clonotype was recorded many times. The chain employs TRBV9 and TRBJ1-1; the D gene is possibly TRBD1 (6 bases). CDR3 size: 15 residues. V was shortened by 3 bases and J by 10 bases, with 22 bases between the two germline ends. CDR1 is SGDLS and CDR2 is YYNGEE in the germline V gene. As DNA, the CDR3 is TGTGCCAGCAGCGCCCCAGGGGTTGGAGCCGCCGCAGCTTTCTTT. It translates to CASSAPGVGAAAAFF.

This clonotype came up many times. The chain is built from TRBV19 and TRBJ2-2, with D perhaps given as TRBD1 or TRBD2 (6 bases each). The germline V gene encodes CDR1 LNHDA and CDR2 SQIVND (reference sequence). This CDR3 is built from 14 residues. Between the trimmed V and J ends, which lost 7 bases and 2 bases, there was a span of 11 bases. CDR3 bases: TGTGCCAGTAAGGAGGGGGGAAACACCGGGGAGCTGTTTTTT. Translation gives CASKEGGNTGELFF. Using reference TRBV19 and TRBJ2-2 for the parts outside the CDR3, the full variable domain is DGGITQSPKYLFRKEGQNVTLSCEQNLNHDAMYWYRQDPGQGLRLIYYSQIVNDFQKGDIAEGYSVSREKKESFPLTVTSAQKNPTAFYLCASKEGGNTGELFFGEGSRLTVL.

Ten or more counts support this clonotype. The chain combines TRBV12-3 or TRBV12-4 with TRBJ2-7; 11 nucleotides match TRBD2. This CDR3 spans 16 amino acids. V was clipped by 2 bases and J by 4 bases; unmatched bases: 7. The CDR3 DNA is TGTGCCAGCAGTTTATGGCTAGCGGGGGGTAATTACGAGCAGTACTTC. It encodes CASSLWLAGGNYEQYF.

The table lists this clonotype with many counts. The chain couples TRBV20-1 to TRBJ2-1, with D maybe TRBD1 (5 bases). This CDR3 is built from 15 residues. Germline V gives CDR1 DFQATT, CDR2 SNEGSKA (reference sequence). The V end was cut by 1 base, the J end by 6 bases, with 16 bases between. This chain's CDR3 is CSARVQGGWGNEQFF. CDR3 DNA: TGCAGTGCTAGAGTCCAGGGCGGTTGGGGCAATGAGCAGTTCTTC.

The rearrangement links TRBV6-5 to TRBJ1-3; 7 positions match TRBD1. This CDR3 has 16 residues. The V gene end was trimmed by 2 bases and the J gene end by 1 base; junction bases not matched to a gene: 5. In germline, CDR1 is MNHEY, CDR2 SVGAGI. CDR3 residues: CASSYTQTGSGNTIYF. The CDR3 DNA reads as TGTGCCAGCAGTTACACCCAGACAGGGTCTGGAAACACCATATATTTT.

This clonotype was counted many times. The rearrangement links TRBV12-3 or TRBV12-4 to TRBJ2-4; 9 bases map to TRBD1. The CDR3 loop spans 14 amino acids. V lost 6 bases to trimming and J lost 6 bases; unmatched junction nucleotides: 6. CDR3 region: CASRRTGGVNIQYF. Here the CDR3 DNA reads TGTGCCAGCAGACGCACAGGGGGCGTAAACATTCAGTACTTC.

This clonotype was recorded many times. The rearrangement links TRBV27 to TRBJ1-2; no clear D gene. Germline V gene lookup returns CDR1 MNHEY and CDR2 SMNVEV (reference sequence). The V end was cut by 3 bases, the J end by 1 base, with 6 bases between. The CDR3 totals 13 residues. Written as DNA, the CDR3 is TGTGCCAGCAGTTTTGGGGTTAACTATGGCTACACCTTC. This sequence encodes CASSFGVNYGYTF.

This clonotype was recorded many times. The chain has TRBV5-1 and TRBJ2-3, with 7 bases fitting TRBD1. V was pared by 6 bases and J by 2 bases, with 6 bases of the junction left unmatched. Germline CDR1 reads SGHRS; CDR2 reads YFSETQ. The length of the CDR3 is 14 residues. DNA for the CDR3: TGCGCCAGCAAAGGACAGGTGAACACAGATACGCAGTATTTT. Protein product: CASKGQVNTDTQYF.

The chain employs TRBV6-2 or TRBV6-3 and TRBJ2-7; 9 bases fit TRBD1. The length of the CDR3 is 16 residues. Germline V gene sequence: CDR1 MNHEY, CDR2 SVGEGT. V dropped 7 bases and J dropped 0; count of bases not matched to a gene: 10. The CDR3 loop is CASTAAGTGLSYEQYF. CDR3 in DNA: TGTGCCAGCACCGCCGCCGGGACAGGGCTCTCCTACGAGCAGTACTTC.

This clonotype was observed at least ten times. The chain couples TRBV6-4 to TRBJ2-4; 9 bases match TRBD2. Per germline, CDR1 MRHNA and CDR2 SNTAGT. The V segment lost 10 bases and the J segment 3 bases; nucleotides outside the gene matches: 16. The CDR3 covers 17 residues. CDR3 region: CANTGTSPKGFKNIQYF. The DNA of the CDR3 is TGTGCCAACACCGGGACTAGCCCTAAGGGGTTCAAAAACATTCAGTACTTC.

In this sample, this clonotype turned up many times. The rearrangement joins TRBV6-5 to TRBJ1-3; D is perhaps TRBD1 (5 bases). This CDR3 region has 14 residues. Germline V CDR1 and CDR2: MNHEY, SVGAGI. The V end was cut by 6 bases, the J end by 4 bases, with 13 bases between. The CDR3 region has the DNA TGTGCCAGCAGCTACGGACAAACCGGAAACACCATATATTTT. Its protein is CASSYGQTGNTIYF.

The genes are TRBV12-3 or TRBV12-4 and TRBJ2-2, with D maybe TRBD1 (5 bases). The V end was cut by 5 bases, the J end by 3 bases, with 13 bases between. The CDR3 runs to 15 residues. In DNA, the CDR3 is TGTGCCAGCAGTCCCGGGCTAGGGGACACCGGGGAGCTGTTTTTT. This encodes CASSPGLGDTGELFF.

This clonotype was seen repeatedly, ten times or more. The J gene is TRBJ2-5, the V gene TRBV12-3 or TRBV12-4; no reliable D call. This CDR3 contains 12 residues. V lost 6 bases to trimming and J lost 0 bases, with 5 bases between them. The CDR3 DNA follows: TGTGCCAGCAGCGACCACCAAGAGACCCAGTACTTC. This sequence encodes CASSDHQETQYF.

This clonotype was found many times. The chain has TRBV12-3 or TRBV12-4 and TRBJ2-1, with 9 bases matching TRBD1. This CDR3 is built from 15 residues. The trim removed 5 bases at V and 2 bases at J, leaving 4 bases unmatched. CDR3 DNA sequence: TGTGCCAGCAGTCCCCGGGACAGGGCCTACAATGAGCAGTTCTTC. It yields the protein CASSPRDRAYNEQFF.

This clonotype came up many times. The chain uses TRBV7-9 and TRBJ1-5; weak D call: TRBD1 (6 bases). The CDR3 sequence is 18 residues long. CDR1 and CDR2 (germline): SEHNR, FQNEAQ (reference sequence). Trimming pared 1 base from V and 0 bases from J, leaving 16 bases between. The CDR3 bases are TGTGCCAGCAGCTTAGGATTCAGGGGCGATTATAGCAATCAGCCCCAGCATTTT. Amino acids: CASSLGFRGDYSNQPQHF.

This clonotype was observed many times. This sequence joins TRBV20-1 and TRBJ2-5; 8 nucleotides match TRBD1. This CDR3 has 15 amino acids. The germline gives CDR1 DFQATT, CDR2 SNEGSKA (reference sequence). V lost 0 bases and J lost 5; bases outside the gene matches: 8. In DNA, the CDR3 is TGCAGTGCTAGAGATTTTCGGACAGGGTGGGAGACCCAGTACTTC. Translation: CSARDFRTGWETQYF.